These T cell receptor beta chains were read from a single sample in a study of blood T cells in healthy people across ages. TCRdb used MiXCR to reprocess the 5' RACE reads, holding one entry per CDR3 protein. Of nearly 800,000 distinct CDR3 sequences in the sample, approximately 60% were seen once. Sequencing was carried out using blood. The receptors originated from a man aged 35-49 years in good health. Each CDR3 is given with its conserved first and last residue. The order of the fields is J gene, D gene, clone size, V gene, CDR3 DNA, CDR3 protein. A D gene is named only where the DNA matches it firmly. Rows may omit the clone size; those that give it use once, few, many or a size class.

j_call: TRBJ1-2; d_call: -; clone_size: -; v_call: TRBV9; cdr3_nt: TGTGCCAGCAGCGTAGCCGCACAGGCCTATGGCTACACCTTC; cdr3_aa: CASSVAAQAYGYTF
j_call: TRBJ1-6; d_call: -; clone_size: -; v_call: TRBV20-1; cdr3_nt: TGCAGTGCTAGAGTCCCGGGACTGGGAAATTCACCCCTCCACTTT; cdr3_aa: CSARVPGLGNSPLHF
j_call: TRBJ1-5; d_call: -; clone_size: -; v_call: TRBV6-2/TRBV6-3; cdr3_nt: TGTGCCAGCAGCCTCAGGGTGCATCAGCCCCAGCATTTT; cdr3_aa: CASSLRVHQPQHF
j_call: TRBJ2-1; d_call: TRBD1; clone_size: -; v_call: TRBV4-1; cdr3_nt: TGCGCCAGCAGCCAAGTCGGACAGGGGACGGCCAATGAGCAGTTCTTC; cdr3_aa: CASSQVGQGTANEQFF
j_call: TRBJ2-3; d_call: TRBD1; clone_size: -; v_call: TRBV12-3/TRBV12-4; cdr3_nt: TGTGCCAGCAGTCCTCGGGACAGGGGAATCCCTAGCACAGATACGCAGTATTTT; cdr3_aa: CASSPRDRGIPSTDTQYF
j_call: TRBJ1-1; d_call: -; clone_size: -; v_call: TRBV7-9; cdr3_nt: TGTGCCAGCAGCTCGGGGGGCACGGTATCTGAAGCTTTCTTT; cdr3_aa: CASSSGGTVSEAFF
j_call: TRBJ2-1; d_call: -; clone_size: once; v_call: TRBV6-2/TRBV6-3; cdr3_nt: TGTGCCAGCAGTTACTCGAGCTATGAGCAGTTCTTC; cdr3_aa: CASSYSSYEQFF
j_call: TRBJ2-5; d_call: -; clone_size: few; v_call: TRBV28; cdr3_nt: TGTGCCAGCAGTTTGGCAGGGGTTAGAGAGACCCAGTACTTC; cdr3_aa: CASSLAGVRETQYF
j_call: TRBJ1-2; d_call: -; clone_size: few; v_call: TRBV20-1; cdr3_nt: TGCAGTGCTATATCCTCAGGGCGCGGCTACACCTTC; cdr3_aa: CSAISSGRGYTF
j_call: TRBJ1-1; d_call: -; clone_size: -; v_call: TRBV29-1; cdr3_nt: TGCAGCGTTGACTCTAGAGTCGGGGGGCAAACTGAAGCTTTCTTT; cdr3_aa: CSVDSRVGGQTEAFF
j_call: TRBJ2-7; d_call: TRBD1; clone_size: -; v_call: TRBV13; cdr3_nt: TGTGCCAGCAGCTTAGGAAGAACAGGGGGTTACGAGCAGTACTTC; cdr3_aa: CASSLGRTGGYEQYF
j_call: TRBJ1-1; d_call: TRBD1; clone_size: -; v_call: TRBV7-2; cdr3_nt: TGTGCCAGCAGTTCTCAGGGGGGACATTTGAACACTGAAGCTTTCTTT; cdr3_aa: CASSSQGGHLNTEAFF
j_call: TRBJ2-6; d_call: -; clone_size: -; v_call: TRBV18; cdr3_nt: TGTGCCAGCTCACCGCTTAACTCTGGGGCCAACGTCCTGACTTTC; cdr3_aa: CASSPLNSGANVLTF
j_call: TRBJ2-5; d_call: TRBD1; clone_size: -; v_call: TRBV20-1; cdr3_nt: TGCAGTGCAATAAACAGGGGGCGAAGGGAGACCCAGTACTTC; cdr3_aa: CSAINRGRRETQYF